The clone carrying this T cell receptor beta chain turned up a few times. Antigen: not known. Orbital computed tomography, thyroid ultrasound, TRAb, serum thyroxine and clinical symptoms formed the basis of diagnosis. This sample stems from a study of Graves' ophthalmopathy and Graves' hyperthyroidism. RNA transcripts were the template, and TCR beta CDR3 regions were amplified from them. HTBI primers were used in a first-round RT-PCR, which preceded a second-round multiplex PCR. TCRdb re-derived calls from the multiplex PCR reads in MiXCR, one entry per CDR3 protein. The sample lists about 1.2 million distinct CDR3 sequences, less than 45% seen once, with 11% in the top ten. Study-level findings and limits: In blood appeared most of the expanded thyroid clonotypes whose frequency exceeded 0.001.

The sequencing input was peripheral blood or thyroid tissue (not recorded which). This receptor was taken from an adult man with Graves' hyperthyroidism.

CDR3: CASSPQGRYGYTF. In DNA form, the CDR3 reads TGTGCCAGCAGCCCACAGGGCCGCTATGGCTACACCTTC. The chain employs TRBV7-8 and TRBJ1-2, with a weak D call TRBD1 (6 bases). Trimming left V 5 bases short and J 4 bases short, with 11 bases between. Germline V gene data show CDR1 as SGHVS and CDR2 as FQNEAQ. The CDR3 has 13 amino acids.